This T cell receptor (beta chain) was captured in a study of PD-1 blockade in mismatch repair-deficient tumors. Study at large: All were previously treated, progressing patients with 12 mismatch repair-deficient cancer types.

Some clones are missing from TCRdb's copy, which holds only in-frame ones; the method was immunoSEQ multiplex PCR. The table lists around 100,000 clones, about three quarters of them singletons. Every patient had mismatch repair deficiency by PCR or immunohistochemistry. The TCR-sequenced patients were three responders to pembrolizumab. Notes on this clone: Its matching antigen is unknown.

The study, taken as a whole, reports: Rapid post-treatment expansion, then contraction, generally preceding radiologic response, marked tumor-resident clones.

The sequence derives from an adult with mismatch repair-deficient cancer. The specimen was peripheral blood, collected roughly 60 weeks after starting pembrolizumab.

CDR3 sequence: CASSQSRSTEAFF. CDR3 nucleotides: TGTGCCAGCAGCCAATCAAGGAGCACTGAAGCTTTCTTT. The chain carries TRBV14 and TRBJ1-1; D gene uncertain. Germline V gene data show CDR1 as SGHDN and CDR2 as FVKESK. The CDR3 covers 13 residues. V was trimmed by 2 bases and J by 4 bases, leaving 8 bases between them.